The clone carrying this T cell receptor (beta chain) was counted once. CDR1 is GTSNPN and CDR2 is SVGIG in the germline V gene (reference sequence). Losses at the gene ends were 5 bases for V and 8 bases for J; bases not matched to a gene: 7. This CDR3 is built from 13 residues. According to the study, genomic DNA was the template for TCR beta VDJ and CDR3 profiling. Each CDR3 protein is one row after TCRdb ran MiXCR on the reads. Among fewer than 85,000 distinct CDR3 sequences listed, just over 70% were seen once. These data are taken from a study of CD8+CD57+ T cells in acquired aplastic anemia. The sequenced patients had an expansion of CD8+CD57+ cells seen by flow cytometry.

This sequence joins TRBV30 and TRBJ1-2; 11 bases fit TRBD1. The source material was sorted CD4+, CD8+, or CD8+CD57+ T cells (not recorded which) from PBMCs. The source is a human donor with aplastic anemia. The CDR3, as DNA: TGTGCCTGGCTGGGCGGGACAGGGGGAGGCTACACCTTC. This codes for CAWLGGTGGGYTF.